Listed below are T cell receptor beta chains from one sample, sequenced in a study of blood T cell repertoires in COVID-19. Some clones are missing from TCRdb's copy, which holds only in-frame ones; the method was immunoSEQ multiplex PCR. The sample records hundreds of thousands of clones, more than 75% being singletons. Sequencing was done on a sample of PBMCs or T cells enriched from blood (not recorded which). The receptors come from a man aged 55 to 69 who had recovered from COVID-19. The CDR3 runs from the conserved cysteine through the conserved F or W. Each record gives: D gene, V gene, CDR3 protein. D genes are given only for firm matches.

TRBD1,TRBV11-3,CASSPGGAQRTEAFF
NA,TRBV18,CASTTSLAYNEQFF
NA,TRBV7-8,CASSLGPSYEQYF
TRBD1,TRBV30,CAWNPGTGSSPLHF
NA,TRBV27,CASSFRGQPQHF
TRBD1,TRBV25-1,CASSVLTGTGVSDTQYF
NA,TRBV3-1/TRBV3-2,CASSRSTGEEGNEQFF
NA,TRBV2,CASSPGWTSPLHF
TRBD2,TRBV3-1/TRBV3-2,CASSQEAGAETQYF
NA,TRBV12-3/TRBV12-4,CASSLSLNIQYF
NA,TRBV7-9,CASSLRTGYHEQYF
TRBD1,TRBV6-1,CASSEHGTAYEQYF
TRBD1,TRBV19,CASSWDRNSNQPQHF
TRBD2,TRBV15,CATSSSGATYNEQFF
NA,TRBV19,CASSVGATSGNTIYF
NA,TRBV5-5,CASSLAYQGRNTEAFF
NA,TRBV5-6,CASSLGGGGGETQYF
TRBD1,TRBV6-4,CARKLPQGEIYEQYF
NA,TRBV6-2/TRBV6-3,CASSRLYEQYF
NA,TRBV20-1,CSASWAGWSTEAFF
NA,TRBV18,CASSDLRDNTEAFF
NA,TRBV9,CASSPRDTTYNEQFF
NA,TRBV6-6,CASSYSFETQYF
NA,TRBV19,CASSTFHTRSGANVLTF
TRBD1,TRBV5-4,CASSSVQGEKLFF
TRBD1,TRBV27,CASSYGTGISGANVLTF
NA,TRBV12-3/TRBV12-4,CASSPHEARELFF
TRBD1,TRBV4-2,CASSQPRTGDNEKLFF
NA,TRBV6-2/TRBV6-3,CASSPGGRNYEQYF
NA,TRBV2,CASNTDRDTEAFF
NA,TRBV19,CANPSQGREDGELFF
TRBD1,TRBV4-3,CASSQEIHRTGRYNEQFF
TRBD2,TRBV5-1,CASSLEASGNEQFF
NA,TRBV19,CASSIGQGNTEAFF
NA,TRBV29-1,CSAESWGQGTGELFF
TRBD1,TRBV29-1,CSVAPGQGPYEQYF
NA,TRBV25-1,CASSRTGELEFF
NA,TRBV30,CAWAQGRSSPLHF
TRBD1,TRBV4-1,CASSQAQGVNTEAFF
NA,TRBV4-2,CASSTPGGPQETQYF
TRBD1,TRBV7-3,CASSLNLGQGASNEQFF
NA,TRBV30,CAWSGQGRTQYF
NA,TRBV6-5,CASSRRSRNSPLHF
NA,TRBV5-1,CASSLTQSHYEQYF
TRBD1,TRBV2,CASSGRGQGAKNIQYF
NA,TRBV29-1,CSVYRGQQSYGYTF
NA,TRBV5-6,CASSLTRGPIQYF
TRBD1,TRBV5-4,CASSQHRGLNEKLFF
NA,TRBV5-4,CASSLDLGSPLHF
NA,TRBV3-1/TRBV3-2,CASSQTTGSPIRGYTF
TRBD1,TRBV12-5,CASGPRQGRQETQYF
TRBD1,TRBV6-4,CASSLTGGVTEAFF
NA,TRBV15,CATSRDSGFSNQPQHF
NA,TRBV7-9,CASSLGPPRWPGYTF
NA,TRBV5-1,CASSFPASPLSSYNEQFF
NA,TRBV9,CASSPYQGGNTGELFF
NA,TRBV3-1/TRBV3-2,CASSQIGQGSYEQYF
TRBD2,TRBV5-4,CASSFGGGPVDEQFF
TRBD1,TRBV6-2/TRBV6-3,CASSRTGSQETQYF
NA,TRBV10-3,CAISARGNQPQHF